This TCR beta chain was recorded in a study of control samples from healthy donors and cancer patients. Germline CDR1 reads SGHRS; CDR2 reads YFSETQ. Trimming left V 4 bases short and J 4 bases short, with 17 bases between. The CDR3 is made up of 15 amino acids. Method: immunoSEQ multiplex PCR; TCRdb's copy keeps in-frame clones and lacks some. The sample includes under 70,000 clones, approximately 90% of them seen just once. This sequence joins TRBV5-1 and TRBJ1-2, with TRBD1 as a possible D gene (5 bases). The sample consisted of PBMCs. The TCR originated in a woman in her fifties or sixties with colorectal cancer. This CDR3 reads CASSATQGEGYGYTF. CDR3 coding DNA: TGCGCCAGCAGCGCGACTCAGGGAGAGGGCTATGGCTACACCTTC.